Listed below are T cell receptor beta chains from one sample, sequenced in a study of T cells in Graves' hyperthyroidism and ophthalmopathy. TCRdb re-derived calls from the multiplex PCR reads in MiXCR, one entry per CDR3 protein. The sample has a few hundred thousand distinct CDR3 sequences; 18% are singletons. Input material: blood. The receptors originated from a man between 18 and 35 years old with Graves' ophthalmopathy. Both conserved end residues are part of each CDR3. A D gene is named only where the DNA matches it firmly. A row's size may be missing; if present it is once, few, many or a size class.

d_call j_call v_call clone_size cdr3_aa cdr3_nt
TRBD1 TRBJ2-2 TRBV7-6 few CASSPGRQGDTGELFF TGTGCCAGCAGCCCTGGAAGACAGGGGGACACCGGGGAGCTGTTTTTT
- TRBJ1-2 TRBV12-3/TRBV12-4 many CASRRANYGYTF TGTGCCAGCAGACGAGCTAACTATGGCTACACCTTC
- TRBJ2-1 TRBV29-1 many CSVEVRQRGGDEQFF TGCAGCGTTGAAGTAAGGCAGCGAGGTGGGGATGAGCAGTTCTTC
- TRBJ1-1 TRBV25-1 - CASTRGGALNTEAFF TGTGCCAGCACCCGGGGAGGGGCTTTGAACACTGAAGCTTTCTTT
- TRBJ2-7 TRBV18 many CASSPDRDVSYEQYF TGTGCCAGCTCACCAGACCGGGACGTTTCCTACGAGCAGTACTTC
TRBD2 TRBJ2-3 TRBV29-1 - CSVEGGLAGTDTQYF TGCAGCGTTGAAGGGGGACTAGCGGGCACAGATACGCAGTATTTT
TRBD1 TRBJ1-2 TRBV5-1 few CASSSTGGIGGYTF TGCGCCAGCAGCTCGACAGGGGGCATAGGTGGCTACACCTTC
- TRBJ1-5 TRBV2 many CASRETPGDISNQPQHF TGTGCCAGCAGAGAAACTCCAGGGGACATTAGCAATCAGCCCCAGCATTTT
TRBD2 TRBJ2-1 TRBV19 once CASRLAGGRNNEQFF TGTGCCAGTAGACTAGCGGGGGGGCGAAACAATGAGCAGTTCTTC
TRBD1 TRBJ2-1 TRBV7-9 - CASSPRKGASSYNEQFF TGCGCCAGCAGCCCCCGAAAGGGGGCTAGCTCCTACAATGAGCAGTTCTTC
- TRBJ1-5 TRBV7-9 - CASSLAGQGYQPQHF TGTGCCAGCAGCTTAGCGGGGCAGGGATATCAGCCCCAGCATTTT